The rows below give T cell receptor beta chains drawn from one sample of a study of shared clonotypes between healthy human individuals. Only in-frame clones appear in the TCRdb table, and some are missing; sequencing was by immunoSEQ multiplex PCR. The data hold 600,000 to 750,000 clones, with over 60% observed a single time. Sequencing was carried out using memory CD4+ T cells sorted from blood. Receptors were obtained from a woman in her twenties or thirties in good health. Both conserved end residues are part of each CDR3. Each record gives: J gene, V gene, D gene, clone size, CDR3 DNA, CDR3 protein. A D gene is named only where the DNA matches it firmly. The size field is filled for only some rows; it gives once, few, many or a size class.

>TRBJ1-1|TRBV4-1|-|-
TGCGCCAGCAGCCGAGAACAGGGTCTGGCTTTCTTT
CASSREQGLAFF
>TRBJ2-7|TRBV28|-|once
TGTGCCAGCAGTTTATGGGGCGACGAGCAGTACTTC
CASSLWGDEQYF
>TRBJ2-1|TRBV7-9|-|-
TGTGCCAGCAGCCGGGAACAGGACTACAATGAGCAGTTCTTC
CASSREQDYNEQFF
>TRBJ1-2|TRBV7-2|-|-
TGTGCCAGCAGGAGCGGACAGTCGAGCGGTGGCTACACCTTC
CASRSGQSSGGYTF
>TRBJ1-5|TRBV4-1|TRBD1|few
TGCGCCAGCAGCCAGGCCAGACAGGGGGCTAAGCAGCCCCAGCATTTT
CASSQARQGAKQPQHF
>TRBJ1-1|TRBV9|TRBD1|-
TGTGCCAGCAGCCCGACAGGGGAGGCGGCTGAAGCTTTCTTT
CASSPTGEAAEAFF
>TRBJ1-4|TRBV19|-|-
TGTGCCAGTATGTCCGGGGCAACTAATGAAAAACTGTTTTTT
CASMSGATNEKLFF
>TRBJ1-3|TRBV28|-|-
TGTGCCAGCAGACCCCCTTATACTGGAAACACCATATATTTT
CASRPPYTGNTIYF
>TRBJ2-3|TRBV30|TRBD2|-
TGTGCCTGGCAGCGGGATCCGACAGATACGCAGTATTTT
CAWQRDPTDTQYF
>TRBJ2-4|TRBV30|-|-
TGTGCCTGGAGTCTGGGCCCAATTCAGTACTTC
CAWSLGPIQYF
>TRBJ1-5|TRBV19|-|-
TGTGCCAGTAGTATTGGGTCAGGGGCTAGCAATCAGCCCCAGCATTTT
CASSIGSGASNQPQHF
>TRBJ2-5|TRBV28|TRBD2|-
TGTGCCAGCAGTATTAGCGGGAGGGCCGGACGAGAGACCCAGTACTTC
CASSISGRAGRETQYF
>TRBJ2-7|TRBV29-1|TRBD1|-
TGCAGCGTTGGCCTCCGGGACAGCCCCTACGAGCAGTACTTC
CSVGLRDSPYEQYF
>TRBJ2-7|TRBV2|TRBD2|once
TGTGCCATTTCGACTAGCTTCTACGAGCAGTACTTC
CAISTSFYEQYF
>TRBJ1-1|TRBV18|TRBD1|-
TGTGCCAGCAGGGACAGCATGAACACTGAAGCTTTCTTT
CASRDSMNTEAFF
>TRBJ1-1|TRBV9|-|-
TGTGCCAGCAGCGTCCTCCCGGTTACGAACACTGAAGCTTTCTTT
CASSVLPVTNTEAFF
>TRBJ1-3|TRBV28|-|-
TGTGCCAGCACCATTGGGACATACTCTGGAAACACCATATATTTT
CASTIGTYSGNTIYF
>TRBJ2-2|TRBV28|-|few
TGTGCCAGCAGTGGGACAAGGGAGCTGTTTTTT
CASSGTRELFF
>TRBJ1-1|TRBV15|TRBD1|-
TGTGCCACCAGCAGGGACACAGGGGAGTTGACTGAAGCTTTCTTT
CATSRDTGELTEAFF
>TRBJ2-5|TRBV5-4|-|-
TGTGCCAGCAGCTTGGGTGGGGCAAGGGAGAGAGAGACCCAGTACTTC
CASSLGGARERETQYF
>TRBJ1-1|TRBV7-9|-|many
TGTGCCAGCGGCAGGGGAAACACTGAAGCTTTCTTT
CASGRGNTEAFF
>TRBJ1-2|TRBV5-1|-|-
TGCGCCAGCAGATTGGAGGGAGGCGGTGGCTACACCTTC
CASRLEGGGGYTF
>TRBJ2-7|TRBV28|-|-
TGTGCCAGCACCCAAGCCTCGACGGCTACCTACGAGCAGTACTTC
CASTQASTATYEQYF
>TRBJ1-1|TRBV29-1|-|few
TGCAGCGCTACCGGGACAACGAACACTGAAGCTTTCTTT
CSATGTTNTEAFF